This T cell receptor beta chain was observed in a study of cytomegalovirus exposure and HLA in healthy donors. CDR1 is SNHLY, CDR2 FYNNEI, per germline. V dropped 4 bases and J dropped 4; count of bases not matched to a gene: 3. The CDR3 is 13 amino acids. Study-level findings and limits: Later examination showed HLA-associated TCR beta chains had greater clonal expansion than equally common others. Specificity for CMV antigens was confirmed in vitro for a few of the CMV-associated chains. Many donors shared some public TCRs, even though most TCR sequences were rare. From TCR beta sequences, most subjects' HLA-A and HLA-B alleles were reportedly predicted accurately.

About this clone: Its antigen is undetermined.

PCR involved 60 Vbeta and 13 Jbeta primers. The protocol was immunoSEQ multiplex PCR, while the TCRdb copy is restricted to in-frame clones and leaves out a portion. The sample has around 150,000 clones, 75% to 85% seen once. This chain joins TRBV2 and TRBJ1-1; TRBD1 matches at 7 bases. The TCR sequence derives from a female donor in good health and CMV-seropositive. Sequenced input: PBMCs. CDR3 in DNA: TGTGCCAGCAGTGGCAGGGGGGTCACTGAAGCTTTCTTT. Translating it yields CASSGRGVTEAFF.